This T cell receptor beta chain originates from a study of cytomegalovirus exposure and HLA in healthy donors. Using immunoSEQ multiplex PCR, the repertoire was profiled, and TCRdb retains in-frame clones only, with some absent. Seen here are 100,000 to 150,000 clones, 89% observed once, and the top ten hold 1% to 1.4%. With 1 base removed from V and 1 base from J, the gap between germline ends came to 13 bases. The CDR3 is 16 amino acids. Germline V gene sequence: CDR1 MNHEY, CDR2 SMNVEV (reference sequence). The V gene is TRBV27, the J gene TRBJ1-1; possibly TRBD1 for D (6 bases). The sequence was collected from a woman aged 18-35 years in good health and CMV-seronegative. Sequencing was done on a sample of PBMCs. DNA of the CDR3: TGTGCCAGCAGTTTATGGGGGCCTAGCTCGAACACTGAAGCTTTCTTT. As protein: CASSLWGPSSNTEAFF.